The TCR beta chain described here comes from a study of blood T cell repertoires in COVID-19. In the source study's methods: How many nucleated cells were present was estimated from reference gene primer amplification. The data were produced by immunoSEQ multiplex PCR, yet TCRdb's version contains in-frame clones alone and is incomplete. The DNA gave D and trimming, while V, J and clone size come from that table. The data contain about 140,000 clones, approximately 84% of them singletons. Adults between roughly 18 and 90 years of age took part from fewer than 30 US areas. Allocation to cohorts depended on clinical history reported by the participants. This clone was counted once. This sequence originates from a woman in her fifties or sixties with acute COVID-19. The sample taken for sequencing was PBMCs or T cells enriched from blood (not recorded which).

The CDR3 spells CATSRPLNTGELFF. The CDR3 nucleotides are TGTGCCACCAGCAGACCACTGAACACCGGGGAGCTGTTTTTT. The chain couples TRBV15 to TRBJ2-2, with unresolved D. This CDR3 has 14 residues. CDR1 and CDR2 from the germline V gene are LNHNV and YYDKDF (reference sequence). V was trimmed by 2 bases and J by 1 base, leaving 5 bases between them.